A selection of T cell receptor beta chains follows, all from one sample in a study of T cell responses to AZD1222 COVID-19 vaccine. Some clones are missing from TCRdb's copy, which holds only in-frame ones; the method was immunoSEQ multiplex PCR. Of roughly 120,000 clones listed, around 83% are singletons. Here the sequenced sample was peripheral blood, taken 28 days after the second AZD1222 dose. These receptors originate from an adult who received the AZD1222 COVID-19 vaccine. Each CDR3 is given with its conserved first and last residue. The order of the fields is D gene, clone size, J gene, V gene, CDR3 DNA, CDR3 protein. The D gene is left open where the match is weak. Size values are once, few and many counts, or a class for expanded clones, and some rows have none.

D gene: TRBD1
clone size: -
J gene: TRBJ2-1
V gene: TRBV5-4
CDR3 DNA: TGTGCCAGCAGGAAACAGGGGATAGATGAGCAGTTCTTC
CDR3 protein: CASRKQGIDEQFF

D gene: -
clone size: -
J gene: TRBJ2-2
V gene: TRBV27
CDR3 DNA: TGTGCCAGCAGTTCCTCGTTCGGCAGGGGAATGAACACCGGGGAGCTGTTTTTT
CDR3 protein: CASSSSFGRGMNTGELFF

D gene: -
clone size: -
J gene: TRBJ1-1
V gene: TRBV27
CDR3 DNA: TGTGCCAGCAGGACAGAGAGCACTGAAGCTTTCTTT
CDR3 protein: CASRTESTEAFF

D gene: TRBD1
clone size: -
J gene: TRBJ2-1
V gene: TRBV6-4
CDR3 DNA: TGTGCCACCGAGCCGGGACAGGGGGCGGGTGAGCAGTTCTTC
CDR3 protein: CATEPGQGAGEQFF

D gene: -
clone size: once
J gene: TRBJ1-1
V gene: TRBV3-1/TRBV3-2
CDR3 DNA: TGTGCCAGCAGCCCCAGGGGATCAAGCACTGAAGCTTTCTTT
CDR3 protein: CASSPRGSSTEAFF

D gene: TRBD1
clone size: once
J gene: TRBJ1-3
V gene: TRBV7-3
CDR3 DNA: TGTGCCAGCAGCCCGACAGGGGGCTCTGGAAACACCATATATTTT
CDR3 protein: CASSPTGGSGNTIYF

D gene: TRBD2
clone size: -
J gene: TRBJ2-7
V gene: TRBV11-2
CDR3 DNA: TGTGCCAGCAGCTTTTGGACTAGCGGGTTTGCCTACGAGCAGTACTTC
CDR3 protein: CASSFWTSGFAYEQYF

D gene: -
clone size: -
J gene: TRBJ1-1
V gene: TRBV6-5
CDR3 DNA: TGTGCCAGCAGTTACTCGATCACAGCTGAAGCTTTCTTT
CDR3 protein: CASSYSITAEAFF

D gene: -
clone size: -
J gene: TRBJ2-7
V gene: TRBV4-3
CDR3 DNA: TGCGCCAGCAGCCAAGATTTTTCAGGATTTCCCTACGAGCAGTACTTC
CDR3 protein: CASSQDFSGFPYEQYF

D gene: -
clone size: -
J gene: TRBJ1-2
V gene: TRBV5-8
CDR3 DNA: TGTGCCAGCAGCCAGCCGGGGGGCGATCGTGGCTACACCTTC
CDR3 protein: CASSQPGGDRGYTF

D gene: -
clone size: -
J gene: TRBJ2-7
V gene: TRBV7-8
CDR3 DNA: TGTGCCAGCAGCTTAAGGTCGGCAAAGTACGAGCAGTACTTC
CDR3 protein: CASSLRSAKYEQYF

D gene: TRBD2
clone size: -
J gene: TRBJ2-1
V gene: TRBV28
CDR3 DNA: TGTGCCAGCAGTTACCCTCTAGCGGGGAACTACAATGAGCAGTTCTTC
CDR3 protein: CASSYPLAGNYNEQFF

D gene: TRBD2
clone size: -
J gene: TRBJ2-1
V gene: TRBV3-1/TRBV3-2
CDR3 DNA: TGTGCCAGCAGCCAAATTAGCGGGGGCGGTGAGCAGTTCTTC
CDR3 protein: CASSQISGGGEQFF

D gene: -
clone size: -
J gene: TRBJ1-2
V gene: TRBV7-8
CDR3 DNA: TGTGCCAGCAGCGCTACTCCCTATGGCTACACCTTC
CDR3 protein: CASSATPYGYTF

D gene: -
clone size: once
J gene: TRBJ1-1
V gene: TRBV27
CDR3 DNA: TGTGCCAGCAGTTTAGGGGGGGGTGAAGCTTTCTTT
CDR3 protein: CASSLGGGEAFF

D gene: -
clone size: -
J gene: TRBJ1-3
V gene: TRBV5-4
CDR3 DNA: TGTGCCAGCAGCTTCAGGGCTGGAAACACCATATATTTT
CDR3 protein: CASSFRAGNTIYF

D gene: TRBD1
clone size: -
J gene: TRBJ2-3
V gene: TRBV5-6
CDR3 DNA: TGTGCCAGCAGTCTGAGGGACAGACTTGATACGCAGTATTTT
CDR3 protein: CASSLRDRLDTQYF

D gene: TRBD1
clone size: -
J gene: TRBJ2-2
V gene: TRBV5-1
CDR3 DNA: TGCGCCAGCAGCTTGGCGGGACAGCCGGTCGGGGAGCTGTTTTTT
CDR3 protein: CASSLAGQPVGELFF

D gene: -
clone size: -
J gene: TRBJ1-4
V gene: TRBV2
CDR3 DNA: TGTGCCAGCTCCCCCCGGGCGGGGGGGGGAGAAAAACTGTTTTTT
CDR3 protein: CASSPRAGGGEKLFF

D gene: TRBD2
clone size: -
J gene: TRBJ2-7
V gene: TRBV28
CDR3 DNA: TGTGCCAGCAGTTTATCAGGACTAGCGGGAAATAAACCTTCCTACGAGCAGTACTTC
CDR3 protein: CASSLSGLAGNKPSYEQYF

D gene: -
clone size: once
J gene: TRBJ1-5
V gene: TRBV20-1
CDR3 DNA: TGCAGTGCCGGCTTCCAGCCCCAGCATTTT
CDR3 protein: CSAGFQPQHF

D gene: -
clone size: -
J gene: TRBJ2-3
V gene: TRBV28
CDR3 DNA: TGTGCCATCTCCGGTTCCCCTGGAGGGACAGATACGCAGTATTTT
CDR3 protein: CAISGSPGGTDTQYF